This is a list of T cell receptor beta chains from one sample in a study of T-cell memory formation after mild COVID-19. One entry per CDR3 protein, called by TCRdb with MiXCR from the 5' RACE reads. The sample has roughly 250,000 distinct CDR3 sequences, around 17% seen once. Material for sequencing was PBMCs or a T cell subset sorted from them (not recorded which). All receptors come from a man aged 18-30 years who had mild COVID-19 (a few samples of this study predate the infection). Cell type and time point are not known. The CDR3 runs from the conserved cysteine through the conserved F or W. The order of the fields is D gene, V gene, J gene, clone size, CDR3 protein, CDR3 DNA. D genes are given only for firm matches. Rows may omit the clone size; those that give it use once, few, many or a size class.

.	TRBV4-3	TRBJ2-3	.	CASSSLHGITDTQYF	TGCGCCAGCAGCTCTCTTCACGGGATTACAGATACGCAGTATTTT
.	TRBV11-2	TRBJ2-1	few	CASSFPQNNEQFF	TGTGCCAGCAGCTTTCCCCAGAACAATGAGCAGTTCTTC
TRBD1	TRBV6-2/TRBV6-3	TRBJ2-1	.	CASSRGTGEQFF	TGTGCCAGCAGCAGAGGGACAGGGGAGCAGTTCTTC
.	TRBV11-2	TRBJ1-1	.	CASRSFEGLKMSDTEAFF	TGTGCCAGCAGGTCCTTCGAGGGTCTAAAGATGTCGGACACTGAAGCTTTCTTT
TRBD1	TRBV20-1	TRBJ2-7	many	CSARNPATGGYEQYF	TGCAGTGCTAGAAATCCTGCGACAGGGGGATACGAGCAGTACTTC
.	TRBV20-1	TRBJ2-3	.	CSASGKGEEGDTQYF	TGCAGTGCTAGCGGGAAAGGGGAGGAGGGCGATACGCAGTATTTT
TRBD1	TRBV27	TRBJ2-5	few	CASSDREETQYF	TGTGCCAGCTCGGACAGGGAAGAGACCCAGTACTTC
.	TRBV7-8	TRBJ2-5	.	CASRYRYQETQYF	TGTGCCAGCAGGTATAGATACCAAGAGACCCAGTACTTC
.	TRBV29-1	TRBJ1-2	.	CSVDWQIGRNGYTF	TGCAGCGTTGATTGGCAGATAGGACGGAATGGCTACACCTTC
TRBD1	TRBV6-5	TRBJ2-7	few	CASSYLTGGEQYF	TGTGCCAGCAGTTACTTGACAGGGGGCGAGCAGTACTTC
.	TRBV9	TRBJ1-6	.	CASSRGYSNSPLHF	TGTGCCAGCAGCCGGGGGTACTCAAATTCACCCCTCCACTTT
TRBD1	TRBV7-2	TRBJ2-5	few	CASSSDRGRETQYF	TGTGCCAGCAGCTCGGACAGGGGGCGGGAGACCCAGTACTTC
.	TRBV7-9	TRBJ1-4	few	CASSFVAEKLFF	TGTGCCAGCAGCTTTGTAGCTGAAAAACTGTTTTTT
.	TRBV12-5	TRBJ2-1	few	CASGTDGSSYNEQFF	TGTGCTAGTGGGACTGACGGAAGCTCCTACAATGAGCAGTTCTTC
TRBD1	TRBV4-3	TRBJ2-5	.	CASSRTGGRQETQYF	TGCGCCAGCAGCCGGACAGGGGGCAGACAGGAGACCCAGTACTTC
.	TRBV9	TRBJ1-2	.	CASSVDRYGYTF	TGTGCCAGCAGCGTTGACAGATATGGCTACACCTTC
.	TRBV21-1	TRBJ2-7	.	CASSTGQGRSGSYEQYF	TGTGCCAGCAGCACGGGACAGGGGCGATCGGGCTCCTACGAGCAGTACTTC
TRBD1	TRBV20-1	TRBJ1-5	few	CSAMGQGNQPQHF	TGCAGTGCTATGGGACAGGGGAATCAGCCCCAGCATTTT
.	TRBV24-1	TRBJ2-1	few	CATPPPRGYELIYNEQFF	TGTGCCACCCCTCCCCCACGGGGGTATGAGCTGATCTACAATGAGCAGTTCTTC
.	TRBV10-3	TRBJ2-5	.	CAISERREETQYF	TGTGCCATCAGTGAGAGGCGAGAAGAGACCCAGTACTTC
TRBD2	TRBV30	TRBJ2-1	.	CAWVGLAGHNEQFF	TGTGCCTGGGTAGGACTAGCGGGGCACAATGAGCAGTTCTTC
.	TRBV6-1	TRBJ1-6	.	CASSEEANSPLHF	TGTGCCAGCAGTGAAGAAGCAAATTCACCCCTCCACTTT
.	TRBV5-1	TRBJ2-2	few	CASSSDGVNTGELFF	TGCGCCAGCAGCTCTGACGGGGTGAACACCGGGGAGCTGTTTTTT
.	TRBV6-5	TRBJ1-5	few	CASSTTGYSNQPQHF	TGTGCCAGCAGTACGACAGGCTATAGCAATCAGCCCCAGCATTTT
.	TRBV7-9	TRBJ1-2	.	CASSLRAAGEGGYTF	TGTGCCAGCAGCTTACGGGCTGCGGGGGAAGGCGGCTACACCTTC
.	TRBV5-1	TRBJ2-5	few	CASSLMSDQETQYF	TGCGCCAGCAGCTTGATGTCAGACCAAGAGACCCAGTACTTC
TRBD1	TRBV7-9	TRBJ1-2	.	CASSRRQGAAGYTF	TGTGCCAGCAGCCGTAGACAGGGGGCCGCTGGCTACACCTTC
.	TRBV9	TRBJ2-1	.	CASSVGTHNEQFF	TGTGCCAGCAGCGTAGGGACACACAATGAGCAGTTCTTC
.	TRBV4-3	TRBJ1-3	many	CASSQDGATGNTIYF	TGCGCCAGCAGCCAAGATGGAGCTACAGGAAACACCATATATTTT
.	TRBV29-1	TRBJ2-3	.	CSVVPTDSRFSDTQYF	TGCAGCGTTGTCCCCACCGACAGCAGATTTTCAGATACGCAGTATTTT
.	TRBV11-2	TRBJ2-7	few	CASSLRQATGEQYF	TGTGCCAGCAGCTTACGCCAGGCGACGGGGGAGCAGTACTTC
.	TRBV15	TRBJ2-3	many	CATSSSGGQLTDTQYF	TGTGCCACCAGCAGCTCTGGAGGGCAGCTCACAGATACGCAGTATTTT
.	TRBV24-1	TRBJ2-3	.	CATSDPGETDTQYF	TGTGCCACCAGTGACCCAGGGGAAACAGATACGCAGTATTTT
.	TRBV7-9	TRBJ2-1	few	CASSSAQRRSSYNEQFF	TGTGCCAGCAGTTCCGCTCAGAGGAGGAGCTCCTACAATGAGCAGTTCTTC
TRBD1	TRBV11-2	TRBJ2-5	few	CASSDWDRVETQYF	TGTGCCAGCAGCGACTGGGACAGGGTTGAGACCCAGTACTTC
.	TRBV7-2	TRBJ2-3	many	CASSLVVFGTDTQYF	TGTGCCAGCAGCTTAGTAGTGTTCGGCACAGATACGCAGTATTTT
TRBD1	TRBV12-3/TRBV12-4	TRBJ2-2	.	CASGETGGNTGELFF	TGTGCCAGCGGTGAGACAGGGGGAAACACCGGGGAGCTGTTTTTT